This T cell receptor beta chain was recorded in a study of tumor-infiltrating lymphocytes in localized non-small cell lung cancer. Profiling relied on immunoSEQ multiplex PCR, and the TCRdb table lists in-frame clones only, not all of them. Counted here are about 11,000 clones, around 57% occurring once; the ten biggest clones make up approximately 10%. CDR1 and CDR2 from the germline V gene are SEHNR and FQNEAQ (reference sequence). The ends were cut back, 5 bases at V and 5 bases at J, with 13 bases in the middle. The CDR3 is made up of 14 amino acids. The sequence was collected from a human donor with non-small cell lung cancer. This chain uses TRBV7-9 with TRBJ2-1; D is uncertain. Input material: lung tumor tissue. DNA of the CDR3: TGTGCCAGCAGCAGGGCACGGACCAACAATGAGCAGTTCTTC. Translating gives CASSRARTNNEQFF.